This T cell receptor (beta chain) originates from a study of graft-versus-host responses after intestinal transplantation. Overall study: As for transplant type, recipients had multivisceral, liver-intestinal, or isolated intestinal grafts.

Worth noting for this clone: Its antigen remains unidentified.

The assay was immunoSEQ multiplex PCR, and TCRdb's table has in-frame clones only and misses some. The repertoire consists of roughly 93,000 clones, with around 92% occurring once and the leading ten covering roughly 0.37%. This CDR3 region has 16 residues. Germline lookup yields CDR1 SGHTA and CDR2 FQGNSA. Trimming pared 5 bases from V and 3 bases from J, leaving 17 bases between. The J gene is TRBJ2-1, the V gene TRBV7-2, with a tentative D call TRBD2 (7 bases). Material: unstimulated CD8+ T cells sorted from spleen or lymph node cells, obtained before transplant. The receptor's source is a human donor who was the organ donor for an intestinal transplant. CDR3 sequence reads: CASSRWEGGLYNEQFF. DNA of the CDR3: TGTGCCAGCAGCCGTTGGGAGGGGGGACTCTACAATGAGCAGTTCTTC.